The sequence of this T cell receptor (beta chain) was determined in a study of OX40 agonist ivuxolimab in advanced cancers. Looking at the study overall: The study enrolled dose-escalation patients with hepatocellular carcinoma, melanoma, renal cell or head and neck cancer. The mean age was roughly 60 years, ranging from about 23 to 79, with less than 90% of participants male.

Comment on this clone: Its antigen is still unknown.

Autoimmune disease history or systemic immunosuppression led to patient exclusion. Repertoires were generated with immunoSEQ multiplex PCR, while TCRdb's copy carries only in-frame clones and drops some. The sample includes approximately 90,000 clones, around 87% seen only once; the top ten take about 4%. Study results and limitations: The mean number of expanded clones was higher in CD8+ T cells than in CD4+.

This sequence was found in an adult with an advanced solid tumor such as melanoma, head and neck, liver or kidney cancer. Here the sequenced sample was CD4+ or CD8+ T cells sorted from blood, taken in a trial of the OX40 agonist ivuxolimab.

The CDR3 bases are TGTGCCAGCAGTTCCCCCGGGACAGGGGCCTCCTACGAGCAGTACTTC. Translating it yields CASSSPGTGASYEQYF. The V gene is TRBV28, the J gene TRBJ2-7; 10 bases agree with TRBD1. V lost 4 bases and J lost 0; bases outside the gene matches: 6. The CDR3 runs 16 residues. CDR1 is MDHEN and CDR2 is SYDVKM in the germline V gene.